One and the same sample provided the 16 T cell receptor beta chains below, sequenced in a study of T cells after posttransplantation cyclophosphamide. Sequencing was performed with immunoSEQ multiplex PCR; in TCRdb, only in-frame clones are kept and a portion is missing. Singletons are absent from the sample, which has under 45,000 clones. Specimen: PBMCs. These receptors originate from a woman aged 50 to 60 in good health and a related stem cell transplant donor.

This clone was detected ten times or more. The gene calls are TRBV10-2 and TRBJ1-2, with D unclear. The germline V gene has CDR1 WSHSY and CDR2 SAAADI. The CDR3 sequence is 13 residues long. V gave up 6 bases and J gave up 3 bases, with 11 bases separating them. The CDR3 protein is CASRSGQHYGYTF. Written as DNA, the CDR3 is TGCGCCAGCAGGTCTGGGCAACACTATGGCTACACCTTC.

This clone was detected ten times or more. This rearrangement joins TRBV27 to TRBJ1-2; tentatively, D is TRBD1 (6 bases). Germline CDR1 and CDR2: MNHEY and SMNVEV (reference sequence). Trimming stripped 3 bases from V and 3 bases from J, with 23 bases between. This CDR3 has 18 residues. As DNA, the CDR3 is TGTGCCAGCAGTTTTTTTGACAGAGTGGGGGCCCGACACTATGGCTACACCTTC. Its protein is CASSFFDRVGARHYGYTF.

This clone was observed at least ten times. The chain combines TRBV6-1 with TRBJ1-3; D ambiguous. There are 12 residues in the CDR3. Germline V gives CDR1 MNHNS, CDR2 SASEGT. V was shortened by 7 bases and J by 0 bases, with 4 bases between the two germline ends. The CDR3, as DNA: TGTGCCAGCACGTACTCTGGAAACACCATATATTTT. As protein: CASTYSGNTIYF.

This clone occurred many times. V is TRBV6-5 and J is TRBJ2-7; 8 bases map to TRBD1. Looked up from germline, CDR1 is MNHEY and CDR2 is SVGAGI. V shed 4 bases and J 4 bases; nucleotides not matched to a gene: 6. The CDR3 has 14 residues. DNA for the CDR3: TGTGCCAGCAGTTCTGGACAGGGACGGTACGAGCAGTACTTC. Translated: CASSSGQGRYEQYF.

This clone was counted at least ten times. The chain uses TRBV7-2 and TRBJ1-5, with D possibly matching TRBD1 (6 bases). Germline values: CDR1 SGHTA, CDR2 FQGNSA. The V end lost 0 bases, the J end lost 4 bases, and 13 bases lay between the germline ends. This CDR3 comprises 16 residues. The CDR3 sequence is CASSLAGGGGNQPQHF. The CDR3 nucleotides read TGTGCCAGCAGCTTAGCGGGAGGGGGAGGGAATCAGCCCCAGCATTTT. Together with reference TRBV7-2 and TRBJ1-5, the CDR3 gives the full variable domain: GAGVSQSPSNKVTEKGKDVELRCDPISGHTALYWYRQSLGQGLEFLIYFQGNSAPDKSGLPSDRFSAERTGGSVSTLTIQRTQQEDSAVYLCASSLAGGGGNQPQHFGDGTRLSIL.

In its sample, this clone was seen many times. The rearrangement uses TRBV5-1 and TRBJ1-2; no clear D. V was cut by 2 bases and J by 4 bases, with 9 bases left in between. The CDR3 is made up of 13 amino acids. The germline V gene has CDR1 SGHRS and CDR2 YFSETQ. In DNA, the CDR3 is TGCGCCAGCAGCTTTGAGGTCGGCTATGGCTACACCTTC. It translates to CASSFEVGYGYTF.

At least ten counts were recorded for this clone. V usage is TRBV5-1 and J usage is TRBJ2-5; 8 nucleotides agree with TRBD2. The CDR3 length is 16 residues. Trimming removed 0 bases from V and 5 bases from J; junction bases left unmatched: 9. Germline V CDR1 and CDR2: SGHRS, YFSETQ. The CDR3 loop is CASSLAAGLAPETQYF. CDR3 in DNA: TGCGCCAGCAGCTTGGCCGCCGGACTAGCCCCCGAGACCCAGTACTTC. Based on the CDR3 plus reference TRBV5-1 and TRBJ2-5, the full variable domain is KAGVTQTPRYLIKTRGQQVTLSCSPISGHRSVSWYQQTPGQGLQFLFEYFSETQRNKGNFPGRFSGRQFSNSRSEMNVSTLELGDSALYLCASSLAAGLAPETQYFGPGTRLLVL.

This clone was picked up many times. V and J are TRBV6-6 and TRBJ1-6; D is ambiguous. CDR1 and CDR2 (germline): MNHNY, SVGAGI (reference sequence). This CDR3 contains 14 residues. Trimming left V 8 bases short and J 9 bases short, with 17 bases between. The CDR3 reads CASLHREGPSPLHF. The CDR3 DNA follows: TGTGCCAGCCTACATCGGGAGGGCCCTTCACCCCTCCACTTT.

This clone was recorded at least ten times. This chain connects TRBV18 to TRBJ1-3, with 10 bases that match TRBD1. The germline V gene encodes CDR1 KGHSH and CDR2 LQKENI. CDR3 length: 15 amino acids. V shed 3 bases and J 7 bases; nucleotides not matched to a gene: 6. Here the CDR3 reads CASSPRQGALNTIYF. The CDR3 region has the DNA TGTGCCAGCTCACCGAGACAGGGGGCCCTGAACACCATATATTTT.

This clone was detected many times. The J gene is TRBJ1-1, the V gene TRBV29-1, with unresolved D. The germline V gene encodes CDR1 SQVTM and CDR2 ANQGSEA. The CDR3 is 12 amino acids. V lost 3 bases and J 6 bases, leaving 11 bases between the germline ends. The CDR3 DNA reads TGCAGCGTTGATCCCCGAAGCGCTGAAGCTTTCTTT. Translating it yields CSVDPRSAEAFF.

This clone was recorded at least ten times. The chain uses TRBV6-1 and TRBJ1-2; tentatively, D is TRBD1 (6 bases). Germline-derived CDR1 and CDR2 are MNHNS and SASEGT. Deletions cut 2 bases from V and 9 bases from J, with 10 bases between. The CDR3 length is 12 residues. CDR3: CASSELQGRYTF. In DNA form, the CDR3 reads TGTGCCAGCAGTGAACTCCAGGGGCGCTACACCTTC.

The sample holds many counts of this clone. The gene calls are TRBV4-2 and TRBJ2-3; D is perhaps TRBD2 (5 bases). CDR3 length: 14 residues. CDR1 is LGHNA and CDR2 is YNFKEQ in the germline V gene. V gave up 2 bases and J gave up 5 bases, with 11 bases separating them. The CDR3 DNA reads TGTGCCAGCAGCCAACCAGGAGCGGTAGATACGCAGTATTTT. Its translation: CASSQPGAVDTQYF.

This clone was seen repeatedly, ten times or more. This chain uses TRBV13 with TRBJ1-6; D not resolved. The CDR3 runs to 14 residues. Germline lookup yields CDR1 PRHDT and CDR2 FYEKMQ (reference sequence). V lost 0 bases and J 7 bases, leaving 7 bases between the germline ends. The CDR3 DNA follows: TGTGCCAGCAGCTTAGGCAGAGGGAATTCACCCCTCCACTTT. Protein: CASSLGRGNSPLHF.

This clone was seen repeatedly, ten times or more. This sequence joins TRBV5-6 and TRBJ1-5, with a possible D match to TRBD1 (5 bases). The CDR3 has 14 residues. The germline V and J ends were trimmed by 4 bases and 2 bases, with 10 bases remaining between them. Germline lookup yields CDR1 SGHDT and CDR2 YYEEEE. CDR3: CASSRWGGNQPQHF. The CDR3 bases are TGTGCCAGCAGCCGGTGGGGGGGCAATCAGCCCCAGCATTTT.

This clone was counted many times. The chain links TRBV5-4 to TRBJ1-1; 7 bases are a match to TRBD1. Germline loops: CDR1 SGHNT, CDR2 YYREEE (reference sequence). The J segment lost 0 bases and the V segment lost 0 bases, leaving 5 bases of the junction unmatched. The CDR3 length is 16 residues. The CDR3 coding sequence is TGTGCCAGCAGCTTGGTGGCGGGGACAGTGAACACTGAAGCTTTCTTT. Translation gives CASSLVAGTVNTEAFF.

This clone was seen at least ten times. CDR3 region: CASSPSGQGTGELFF. DNA for the CDR3: TGCGCCAGCAGCCCATCGGGACAGGGGACCGGGGAGCTGTTTTTT. The chain uses TRBV5-1 and TRBJ2-2; TRBD1 matches 10 bases. The CDR3 length is 15 residues. Germline lookup yields CDR1 SGHRS and CDR2 YFSETQ. The trim removed 4 bases at V and 5 bases at J, leaving 5 bases unmatched.